Sequencing of this T cell receptor beta chain was carried out in a study of CXCR3-negative and CXCR3-positive naive CD8 T cells (dated by TCRdb to between 2018 and 2021). Background on the whole study: In total, roughly 150 million TRB reads were obtained, or roughly 1.5 +/- 0.3 million reads per library. Diversity and physicochemical repertoire analyses covered around 10 donors pooled from two independent experiments. The TRBV-TRBJ cluster analysis covered naive subsets from a handful of donors and memory cells from 3 donors.

As regards this clonotype: Its cognate antigen has yet to be identified.

The full study reports these points: Comparably high repertoire diversity was found in both naive subsets, whereas much lower repertoire diversity was found in memory CD8+ T cells. Surface CD5, linked to self-reactivity in mice, was comparable between naive subsets; TCR interaction strength was therefore also inferred from TRB CDR3 physicochemical properties. TRBV-TRBJ usage was similar between naive CXCR3-negative and CXCR3-positive cells from the same donor, while memory cells showed distinct patterns. CXCR3 expression partially decreased after cryopreservation, so most assays used freshly isolated PBMCs. TRB CDR3s from CXCR3-positive naive cells showed higher hydrophobicity (lower Kidera factor 4), lower energy, and higher strength and volume indices than CXCR3-negative naive cells.

From cysteine to phenylalanine, the CDR3 is 13 amino acids long. No DNA appears here. Per the germline V gene, MGHDK is the CDR1 and SYGVNS is the CDR2. This sample was sequenced with a NextSeq 550. The Human TCR Profiling Kit (MiLaboratory) was used to make UMI-labeled 5' RACE TRB cDNA libraries. cDNA synthesis used the entire amount of extracted RNA, and PCR amplification then used the entire amount of cDNA produced. The libraries were made side by side, with each library going through the same number of PCR cycles. The published analysis was carried out like this. With a minimum of two reads required per UMI, MIGEC and MiXCR pulled out about 50,000 +/- 10,000 unique UMI-labeled TRB cDNA molecules from each library. Each library averaged about 38,000 +/- 11,000 functional in-frame TRB CDR3 nucleotide clonotypes without stop codons. After downsampling to 5000 UMI-labeled TRB molecules per sample, diversity metrics, including normalized Shannon-Wiener and Chao1, were computed in VDJtools. VDJtools was used to calculate clonotype-size-weighted physicochemical properties of the central five CDR3 residues, namely interaction energy, strength, volume and Kidera factor 4. TCRdb reprocessed the sequencing reads and holds a single record per CDR3 protein sequence, with no DNA. The V and J calls were not made by the authors but by TCRdb's processing. This specimen's table enumerates tens of thousands of distinct CDR3 sequences. 1.6% of the sample belongs to the ten largest clones.

For every CD8+ T cell subset, approximately 330,000 cells were flow-sorted straight into RLT lysis buffer, and each subset was sorted in triplicate. To exclude memory contaminants, naive CD8+ T cells were stringently defined as CD45RO-CCR7+CD27+CD95-. Using standard density gradient centrifugation, peripheral blood mononuclear cells were isolated from buffy coats. A FACSAria III was used to flow-sort naive CXCR3-negative and CXCR3-positive CD8+ T cells. An RNeasy Mini Kit was used to extract total RNA from the sorted cells. Input material: naive CXCR3- CD8+ T cells from blood. The cell subset or site label, read with the paper, signifies: CD45RO-CCR7+CD27+CD95- naive CD8+ T cells lacking CXCR3 (TNR3-). The V and J segments used are TRBV25-1 and TRBJ2-5. The sequence was obtained from a human donor in good health. Some clones in this sample may be carry-over from other donors' samples. The CDR3 protein: CASSEDIWETQYF.